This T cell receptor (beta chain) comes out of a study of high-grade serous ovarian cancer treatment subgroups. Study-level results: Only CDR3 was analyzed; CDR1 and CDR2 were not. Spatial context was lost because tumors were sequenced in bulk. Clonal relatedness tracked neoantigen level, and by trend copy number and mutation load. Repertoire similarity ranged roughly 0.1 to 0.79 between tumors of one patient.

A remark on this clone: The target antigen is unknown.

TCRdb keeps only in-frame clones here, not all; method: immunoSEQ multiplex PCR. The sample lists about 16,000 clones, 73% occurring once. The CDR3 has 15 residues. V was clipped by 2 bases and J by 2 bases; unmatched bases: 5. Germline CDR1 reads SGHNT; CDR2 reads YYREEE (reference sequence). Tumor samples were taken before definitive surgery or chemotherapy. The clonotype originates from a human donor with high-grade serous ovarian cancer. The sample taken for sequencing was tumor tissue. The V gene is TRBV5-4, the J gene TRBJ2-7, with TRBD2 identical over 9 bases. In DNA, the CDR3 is TGTGCCAGCAGCTTCCCCGGGACTAGCCCCTACGAGCAGTACTTC. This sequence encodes CASSFPGTSPYEQYF.